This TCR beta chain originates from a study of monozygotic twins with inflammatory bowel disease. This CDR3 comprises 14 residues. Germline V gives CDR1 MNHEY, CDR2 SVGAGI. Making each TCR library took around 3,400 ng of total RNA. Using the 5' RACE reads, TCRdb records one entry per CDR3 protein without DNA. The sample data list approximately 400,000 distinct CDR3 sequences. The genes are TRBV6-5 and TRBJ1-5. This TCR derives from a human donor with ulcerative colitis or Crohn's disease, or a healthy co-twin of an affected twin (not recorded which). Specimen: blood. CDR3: CASSYSLGLGPQHF.